A selection of T cell receptor beta chains follows, all from one sample in a study of cytomegalovirus exposure and HLA in healthy donors. TCRdb keeps only in-frame clones here, not all; method: immunoSEQ multiplex PCR. The top ten clones hold about 2.9% of a sample with about 140,000 clones, around 80% of them seen once. Source material: PBMCs. Source of these receptors: a female donor in good health and CMV-seronegative. CDR3s include the opening cysteine and the closing phenylalanine or tryptophan. A D gene is named only where the DNA matches it firmly. Not all rows give a size; the values are once, few, many and, for expanded clones, a class.

clone_size	d_call	cdr3_length	v_call	j_call	cdr3_aa	cdr3_nt
few	-	14	TRBV2	TRBJ1-1	CASSVGWGGTEAFF	TGTGCCAGCAGCGTGGGGTGGGGGGGCACTGAAGCTTTCTTT
-	-	16	TRBV9	TRBJ2-2	CASSPAPDGDTGELFF	TGTGCCAGCAGCCCAGCCCCGGATGGAGACACCGGGGAGCTGTTTTTT
once	-	16	TRBV19	TRBJ1-5	CASSRTGLPFNQPQHF	TGTGCCAGTAGTCGAACGGGACTGCCTTTCAATCAGCCCCAGCATTTT
-	TRBD1	15	TRBV4-2	TRBJ1-5	CASSQVEGGEQPQHF	TGTGCCAGCAGCCAAGTGGAAGGGGGCGAACAGCCCCAGCATTTT
-	-	14	TRBV29-1	TRBJ1-2	CSVGGQPANYGYTF	TGCAGCGTTGGAGGTCAACCCGCAAACTATGGCTACACCTTC
-	-	16	TRBV19	TRBJ1-1	CASRPRERGINTEAFF	TGTGCCAGTAGGCCCAGGGAGAGGGGGATAAACACTGAAGCTTTCTTT
-	TRBD2	15	TRBV7-9	TRBJ2-2	CASSLAGDVTGELFF	TGTGCCAGCAGCCTAGCGGGAGATGTCACCGGGGAGCTGTTTTTT
-	TRBD1	13	TRBV6-1	TRBJ2-7	CASRNIQGAEQYF	TGTGCCAGCAGGAATATACAGGGGGCCGAGCAGTACTTC
-	-	14	TRBV6-1	TRBJ1-1	CASSATVQSTEAFF	TGTGCCAGCAGTGCGACAGTCCAGAGCACTGAAGCTTTCTTT
-	TRBD1	15	TRBV18	TRBJ2-3	CASSPTTGGTDTQYF	TGTGCCAGCTCACCTACGACAGGGGGCACAGATACGCAGTATTTT
-	-	13	TRBV5-1	TRBJ2-7	CASSHPRWYEQYF	TGCGCCAGCAGCCACCCCCGGTGGTACGAGCAGTACTTC
-	TRBD1	16	TRBV5-4	TRBJ1-6	CASREQGVIGSSPLHF	TGTGCCAGCCGGGAGCAGGGGGTAATCGGGAGTTCACCCCTCCACTTT
-	-	17	TRBV7-8	TRBJ1-2	CASSSYLGLRGNYGYTF	TGTGCCAGCAGCTCCTACCTCGGACTCCGGGGAAACTATGGCTACACCTTC
-	TRBD1	17	TRBV10-2	TRBJ1-5	CASKDQGGPGQGGPQHF	TGCGCCAGCAAGGACCAGGGTGGACCGGGACAGGGTGGGCCCCAGCATTTT
-	-	14	TRBV7-3	TRBJ2-1	CASSFLTGDNEQFF	TGTGCCAGCAGCTTCCTCACAGGAGACAATGAGCAGTTCTTC
-	-	12	TRBV28	TRBJ1-1	CASSLVTGGAFF	TGTGCCAGCAGTTTAGTGACGGGGGGAGCTTTCTTT
-	-	17	TRBV19	TRBJ1-5	CASSPPGGGNSNQPQHF	TGTGCCAGTAGTCCTCCCGGGGGGGGTAATAGCAATCAGCCCCAGCATTTT
few	-	12	TRBV4-1	TRBJ1-4	CASSLENEKLFF	TGCGCCAGCAGCTTAGAAAATGAAAAACTGTTTTTT
-	-	15	TRBV27	TRBJ2-5	CASSLSLRASETQYF	TGTGCCAGCAGTTTATCGTTGAGGGCCTCGGAGACCCAGTACTTC
-	-	14	TRBV28	TRBJ1-1	CASSSQMGRTEAFF	TGTGCCAGCAGTTCCCAAATGGGCCGGACTGAAGCTTTCTTT
-	TRBD2	17	TRBV19	TRBJ2-3	CASTNMGTSGSSDTQYF	TGTGCCAGTACCAACATGGGGACTAGCGGGAGCAGTGATACGCAGTATTTT
-	TRBD2	19	TRBV7-2	TRBJ2-2	CASSLVVRGALLNTGELFF	TGTGCCAGCAGCTTAGTAGTGCGGGGGGCCCTTCTTAACACCGGGGAGCTGTTTTTT